This T cell receptor beta chain was recovered during a study of vaccination and CD4 T cells after COVID-19. Treatment of the sample: roughly 10-day PBMC culture with coronavirus spike peptide pools or control peptides (ViraFEST assay). Via ViraFEST, peptide pools expanded antigen-specific T cells before TCR sequencing. Points from the study as a whole: Within convalescent individuals, 304 out of 307 vaccine-specific clones proved to be spike mono-reactive.

Comment on this clonotype: Its matching antigen is unknown.

An Oncomine TCR Beta short-read assay was used to sequence the DNA from cultured CD4+ T cells. TCRdb called the PCR reads again in MiXCR, with one record for every CDR3 protein. The table records roughly 10,000 distinct CDR3 sequences, over 25% of them present only once. Germline-derived CDR1 and CDR2 are KGHSH and LQKENI. V lost 2 bases to trimming and J lost 4 bases, with 3 bases between them. This CDR3 region has 12 residues. This receptor was identified in a human donor who had recovered from COVID-19. J is TRBJ1-3 and V is TRBV18, with D uncertain. Source: CD4+ T cells from blood, cultured in vitro, taken after SARS-CoV-2 vaccination. The CDR3 DNA sequence: TGTGCCAGCTCACCAGGGGGAAACACCATATATTTT. Its translation is CASSPGGNTIYF.